The 13 T cell receptor beta chains in this list originate from one sample, sequenced in a study of T cell responses to AZD1222 COVID-19 vaccine. This table comes from immunoSEQ multiplex PCR, and its TCRdb copy is limited to in-frame clones, with some not included. The sample contains 150,000 or so clones, under 95% of which appear only once. The sequenced sample was peripheral blood, obtained on day 0 of AZD1222 vaccination. These TCRs come from an adult in good health.

The chain is built from TRBV30 and TRBJ1-5; D not resolved. Trimming shortened V by 0 bases and J by 4 bases, and 10 bases separated the two germline ends. The CDR3 is made up of 14 amino acids. Germline assignment: CDR1 GTSNPN and CDR2 SVGIG (reference sequence). This CDR3 is CAWSVGSRNQPQHF. CDR3 nucleotides: TGTGCCTGGAGTGTCGGGTCACGGAATCAGCCCCAGCATTTT.

A single count supports this clone. The chain is built from TRBV18 and TRBJ1-5; TRBD1 aligns across 7 bases. CDR3 length: 15 amino acids. Trimming took 3 bases from V and 7 from J; bases not matched to a gene: 9. CDR1 KGHSH and CDR2 LQKENI come from the germline V gene. In DNA form, the CDR3 reads TGTGCCAGCTCACCCCCAGGAGGGGGCCGACAGCCCCAGCATTTT. It encodes CASSPPGGGRQPQHF.

This chain links TRBV9 with TRBJ2-5; D uncertain. The germline gives CDR1 SGDLS, CDR2 YYNGEE. With 0 bases removed from V and 0 bases from J, the gap between germline ends came to 9 bases. The CDR3 contains 15 residues. CDR3 in amino acids: CASSVGATDQETQYF. CDR3 sequence (DNA): TGTGCCAGCAGCGTAGGAGCAACAGACCAAGAGACCCAGTACTTC.

The V gene is TRBV7-9, the J gene TRBJ2-2, with 9 nucleotides matching TRBD2. CDR3 length equals 15 residues. The V gene's germline CDR1 is SEHNR and CDR2 FQNEAQ (reference sequence). V lost 11 bases, J lost 3 bases, and 10 bases stayed unmatched. The DNA for the CDR3 is TGTGCCCCCGAGCGCGGGAGGGCCCACACCGGGGAGCTGTTTTTT. Amino acids: CAPERGRAHTGELFF.

This clone appeared once. The CDR3 nucleotides read TGTGCCAGCAGTTATCCCGGGACACGTAACACTGAAGCTTTCTTT. This encodes CASSYPGTRNTEAFF. The genes are TRBV6-5 and TRBJ1-1, with TRBD1 as a possible D gene (6 bases). The CDR3 consists of 15 residues. Per germline, CDR1 MNHEY and CDR2 SVGAGI. With 3 bases removed from V and 2 bases from J, the gap between germline ends came to 13 bases.

The chain links TRBV7-8 to TRBJ1-2; D is ambiguous. Germline V gene sequence: CDR1 SGHVS, CDR2 FQNEAQ. The ends were cut back, 3 bases at V and 2 bases at J, with 7 bases in the middle. This CDR3 comprises 13 residues. The CDR3 loop reads CASSFSVNYGYTF. DNA for the CDR3: TGTGCCAGCAGCTTCTCGGTCAACTATGGCTACACCTTC.

This chain joins TRBV9 and TRBJ1-4, with D maybe TRBD1 (5 bases). This CDR3 is 16 amino acids long. With 2 bases removed from V and 5 bases from J, the gap between germline ends came to 16 bases. CDR1 and CDR2 (germline): SGDLS, YYNGEE. The DNA of the CDR3 is TGTGCCAGCAGCGTTGGGGCGGACGGGGTAAATGAAAAACTGTTTTTT. As protein: CASSVGADGVNEKLFF.

V and J are TRBV18 and TRBJ2-2; D remains ambiguous. Germline V CDR1 and CDR2: KGHSH, LQKENI. The CDR3 runs to 11 residues. V was trimmed by 2 bases and J by 7 bases, leaving 2 bases between them. Written as DNA, the CDR3 is TGTGCCAGCTCACCAGGCGGGGAGCTGTTTTTT. It yields the protein CASSPGGELFF.

The V and J genes are TRBV10-3 and TRBJ2-7, with D possibly called TRBD1 or TRBD2 (5 bases each). Germline V lookup: CDR1 ENHRY, CDR2 SYGVKD. V was cut by 4 bases and J by 6 bases, with 19 bases left in between. The CDR3 length is 15 residues. Written as DNA, the CDR3 is TGTGCCATCAGTGGGGAACCGGGACCGGCGGGCGAGCAGTACTTC. Its translation: CAISGEPGPAGEQYF.

The genes are TRBV15 and TRBJ2-7; 12 nucleotides agree with TRBD1. Germline CDR1 is LNHNV and CDR2 is YYDKDF (reference sequence). The V gene end was trimmed by 5 bases and the J gene end by 7 bases; junction bases not matched to a gene: 9. The CDR3 extends over 15 amino acids. The CDR3, as DNA: TGTGCCACCAGCTACCGGGACAGGGGGCTGGGTGAGCAGTACTTC. It specifies CATSYRDRGLGEQYF.

The V gene is TRBV28, the J gene TRBJ1-5; D remains ambiguous. Between the trimmed V and J ends, which lost 1 base and 3 bases, there was a span of 10 bases. Germline V lookup: CDR1 MDHEN, CDR2 SYDVKM. The CDR3 spans 15 residues. CDR3 DNA: TGTGCCAGCAGTTTATTCCGAACAGTCAATCAGCCCCAGCATTTT. Translation gives CASSLFRTVNQPQHF.

This chain joins TRBV4-1 and TRBJ1-5, with TRBD1 as a possible D gene (6 bases). The CDR3 contains 16 residues. Germline CDR1 MGHRA, CDR2 YSYEKL. Trimming removed 3 bases at V and 3 bases at J, with 15 bases between. The DNA of the CDR3 is TGCGCCAGCAGCCAGGGGGGACATTGGACCAATCAGCCCCAGCATTTT. Encoded protein: CASSQGGHWTNQPQHF.

This clone has a single count. The V and J genes are TRBV28 and TRBJ1-1; D call uncertain. With 3 bases removed from V and 3 bases from J, the gap between germline ends came to 2 bases. Germline lookup yields CDR1 MDHEN and CDR2 SYDVKM. This CDR3 region has 11 residues. In DNA form, the CDR3 reads TGTGCCAGCAGTTTTGACACTGAAGCTTTCTTT. It codes for CASSFDTEAFF.